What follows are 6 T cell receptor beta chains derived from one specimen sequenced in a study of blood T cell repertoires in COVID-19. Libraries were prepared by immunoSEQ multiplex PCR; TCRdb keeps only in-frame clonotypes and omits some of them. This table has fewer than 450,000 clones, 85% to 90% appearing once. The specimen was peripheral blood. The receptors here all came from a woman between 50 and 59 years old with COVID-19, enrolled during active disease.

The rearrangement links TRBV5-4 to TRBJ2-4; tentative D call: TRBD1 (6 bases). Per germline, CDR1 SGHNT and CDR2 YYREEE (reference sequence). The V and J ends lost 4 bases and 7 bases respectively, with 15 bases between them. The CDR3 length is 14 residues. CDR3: CASSNRVVGNIQYF. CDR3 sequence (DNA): TGTGCCAGCAGCAACAGGGTCGTAGGGAACATTCAGTACTTC.

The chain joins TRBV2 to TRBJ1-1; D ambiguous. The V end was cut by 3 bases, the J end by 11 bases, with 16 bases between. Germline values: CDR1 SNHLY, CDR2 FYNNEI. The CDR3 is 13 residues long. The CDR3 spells CASSDSLKEEAFF. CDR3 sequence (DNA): TGTGCCAGCAGTGACTCGTTAAAGGAGGAGGCTTTCTTT.

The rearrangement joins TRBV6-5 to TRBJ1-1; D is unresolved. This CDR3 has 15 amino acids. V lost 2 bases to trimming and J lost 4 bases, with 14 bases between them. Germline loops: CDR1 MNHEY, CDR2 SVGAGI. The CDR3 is CASSYADSAATEAFF. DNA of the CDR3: TGTGCCAGCAGTTACGCCGACTCGGCGGCCACTGAAGCTTTCTTT.

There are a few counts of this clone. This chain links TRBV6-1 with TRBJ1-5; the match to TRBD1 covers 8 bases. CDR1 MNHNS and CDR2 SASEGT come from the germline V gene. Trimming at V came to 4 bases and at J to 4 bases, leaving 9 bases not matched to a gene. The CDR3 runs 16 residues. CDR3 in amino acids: CASSGRGTGGNQPQHF. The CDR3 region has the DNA TGTGCCAGCAGTGGCCGGGGGACAGGTGGGAATCAGCCCCAGCATTTT.

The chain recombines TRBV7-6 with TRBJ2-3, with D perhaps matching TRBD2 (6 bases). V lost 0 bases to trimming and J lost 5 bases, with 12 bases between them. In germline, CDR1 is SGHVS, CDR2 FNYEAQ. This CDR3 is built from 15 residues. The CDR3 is CASSLAALALDTQYF. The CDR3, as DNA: TGTGCCAGCAGCTTAGCGGCCCTAGCGTTAGATACGCAGTATTTT.

The CDR3 loop is CASSVGGLNQPQHF. Here the CDR3 DNA reads TGTGCCAGCAGCGTAGGGGGACTCAATCAGCCCCAGCATTTT. The chain combines TRBV9 with TRBJ1-5; possibly TRBD1 for D (5 bases). V dropped 0 bases and J dropped 3 bases, with 7 bases sitting between them. From germline, CDR1 is SGDLS and CDR2 YYNGEE. The CDR3 is 14 residues long.